Shown below are 29 T cell receptor beta chains from a single sample sequenced in a study of T cells in Graves' hyperthyroidism and ophthalmopathy. RNA transcripts were the template for amplifying TCR beta CDR3 regions. With the HTBI primer set, the TCR CDR3 went through a first round of RT-PCR. TCRdb processed the multiplex PCR reads anew with MiXCR; each CDR3 protein has one entry. The table includes around 700,000 distinct CDR3 sequences, about 35% detected once. Sequenced: blood. The receptor set was obtained from a woman aged 35 to 49 with Graves' hyperthyroidism.

A note on this clonotype: This sequence may be a read error, since a much larger clone differs from it by one base. The genes are TRBV7-3 and TRBJ2-2; 7 nucleotides match TRBD1. Germline V gene data show CDR1 as SGHTA and CDR2 as FQGTGA. With V trimmed by 3 bases and J by 4 bases, 2 bases remained unmatched. The CDR3 covers 14 residues. The CDR3 loop reads CASSLGQITGELFF. As DNA, the CDR3 is TGTGCCAGCAGCTTGGGACAGATCACCGGGGAGCTGTTTTTT. Full variable domain (rest looked up from reference TRBV7-3 and TRBJ2-2): GAGVSQTPSNKVTEKGKYVELRCDPISGHTALYWYRQSLGQGPEFLIYFQGTGAADDSGLPNDRFFAVRPEGSVSTLKIQRTERGDSAVYLCASSLGQITGELFFGEGSRLTVL.

The chain combines TRBV29-1 with TRBJ1-2, with D maybe TRBD1 (5 bases). The CDR3 has 16 residues. Germline values: CDR1 SQVTM, CDR2 ANQGSEA. V was clipped by 4 bases and J by 5 bases, with 23 bases between them. The CDR3 loop reads CSVVGHLEGYGYGYTF. CDR3 DNA sequence: TGCAGCGTTGTAGGACATCTTGAGGGGTATGGGTATGGCTACACCTTC.

There are many counts of this clonotype. V is TRBV7-9 and J is TRBJ2-7; 8 nucleotides line up with TRBD1. The CDR3 has 16 amino acids. With 1 base clipped from V and 3 bases from J, the junction kept 8 bases outside the gene matches. Germline V gene lookup returns CDR1 SEHNR and CDR2 FQNEAQ (reference sequence). The CDR3 coding sequence is TGTGCCAGCAGCTTAGGTAACTGGGACAGGTACTACGAGCAGTACTTC. Protein: CASSLGNWDRYYEQYF.

The J gene is TRBJ2-7, the V gene TRBV25-1; the D is unclear. Germline loops: CDR1 MGHDK, CDR2 SYGVNS. This CDR3 contains 15 residues. Trimming left V 7 bases short and J 0 bases short, with 16 bases between. The CDR3 reads CASTDLTKSSYEQYF. In DNA form, the CDR3 reads TGTGCCAGCACCGACTTGACCAAGAGCTCCTACGAGCAGTACTTC.

This clonotype was seen at least ten times. V gene TRBV29-1 combines with J gene TRBJ2-7; possible D gene TRBD1, 6 bases. Germline V gene lookup returns CDR1 SQVTM and CDR2 ANQGSEA. Trimming stripped 3 bases from V and 5 bases from J, with 14 bases between. CDR3 length equals 13 residues. The CDR3 DNA is TGCAGCGTTGAGGATCCTGGGGGCCACGAGCAGTACTTC. The encoded protein is CSVEDPGGHEQYF.

The rearrangement joins TRBV10-3 to TRBJ2-6; D is perhaps TRBD2 (5 bases). The CDR3 runs to 13 residues. V was pared by 3 bases and J by 10 bases, with 10 bases between. The V gene's germline CDR1 is ENHRY and CDR2 SYGVKD. CDR3 region: CAISESGGNVLTF. For the CDR3, the DNA is TGTGCCATCAGTGAAAGCGGCGGAAACGTCCTGACTTTC.

This clonotype came up a few times. The chain recombines TRBV20-1 with TRBJ2-4; D is perhaps TRBD1 (6 bases). Germline CDR1 reads DFQATT; CDR2 reads SNEGSKA (reference sequence). Trimming pared 3 bases from V and 13 bases from J, leaving 13 bases between. The length of the CDR3 is 11 residues. CDR3 protein: CSASSETGQYF. CDR3 bases: TGCAGTGCTAGTTCCGAGACAGGCCAGTACTTC.

This clonotype has only a few counts. The gene calls are TRBV24-1 and TRBJ2-2, with D unresolved. V was cut by 1 base and J by 0 bases, with 8 bases left in between. The germline V gene has CDR1 KGHDR and CDR2 SFDVKD. CDR3 length: 16 amino acids. As DNA, the CDR3 is TGTGCCACCAGTGATTTTAGTGTAGCGAACACCGGGGAGCTGTTTTTT. This encodes CATSDFSVANTGELFF.

This chain links TRBV6-5 with TRBJ1-3; no clear D. V dropped 6 bases and J dropped 4 bases, with 7 bases sitting between them. The CDR3 runs to 12 residues. In germline, CDR1 is MNHEY, CDR2 SVGAGI. The CDR3 DNA reads as TGTGCCAGCAGATACGACGGAAACACCATATATTTT. The encoded protein is CASRYDGNTIYF.

The chain uses TRBV6-5 and TRBJ1-6; D is undetermined. The germline gives CDR1 MNHEY, CDR2 SVGAGI. The CDR3 is made up of 17 amino acids. The V end lost 0 bases, the J end lost 1 base, and 10 bases lay between the germline ends. DNA of the CDR3: TGTGCCAGCAGTTACTCGCACGGCCCTTCCTATAATTCACCCCTCCACTTT. Its protein is CASSYSHGPSYNSPLHF.

This clonotype was counted once. The CDR3 nucleotides read TGTGCCAGCAGCTTAGTTGGTAGCGGTGCTAGCACAGATACGCAGTATTTT. This gives the protein CASSLVGSGASTDTQYF. This chain joins TRBV7-2 and TRBJ2-3; D is perhaps TRBD2 (6 bases). Looked up from germline, CDR1 is SGHTA and CDR2 is FQGNSA. This CDR3 has 17 amino acids. V lost 1 base and J lost 0, with 14 bases in between.

This clonotype was detected many times. J is TRBJ1-1 and V is TRBV29-1; 7 nucleotides line up with TRBD1. The germline CDR1 and CDR2 sequences are SQVTM and ANQGSEA. The CDR3 spans 15 residues. V dropped 7 bases and J dropped 6; count of bases not matched to a gene: 17. The CDR3 sequence: CSAYGQDVPSAEAFF. The CDR3 DNA reads as TGCAGCGCCTACGGACAGGACGTACCCTCGGCTGAAGCTTTCTTT.

This clonotype was seen repeatedly, ten times or more. The J gene is TRBJ1-2, the V gene TRBV28; no clear D. CDR1 is MDHEN, CDR2 SYDVKM, per germline. The length of the CDR3 is 13 residues. V was shortened by 5 bases and J by 3 bases, with 10 bases between the two germline ends. CDR3 in DNA: TGTGCCAGCAGTCCCGGACTCGACTATGGCTACACCTTC. Residues: CASSPGLDYGYTF.

This clonotype was counted at least ten times. This chain connects TRBV29-1 to TRBJ1-2; D gene ambiguous. V was clipped by 6 bases and J by 8 bases, with 13 bases between them. CDR1 and CDR2 from the germline V gene are SQVTM and ANQGSEA. CDR3 length: 11 amino acids. CDR3 sequence (DNA): TGCAGCGTCGGCCTCACGGTGGGCTACACCTTC. Translating gives CSVGLTVGYTF.

There are many counts of this clonotype. This chain uses TRBV11-3 with TRBJ2-5, with D perhaps TRBD1 or TRBD2 (5 bases each). Deletions cut 7 bases from V and 5 bases from J, with 11 bases between. Germline CDR1 reads SGHNT; CDR2 reads YENEEA. This CDR3 is built from 12 residues. The DNA for the CDR3 is TGTGCCAGCACCGCTGGGACGGAGACCCAGTACTTC. Protein product: CASTAGTETQYF.

The chain couples TRBV6-5 to TRBJ2-7; 7 bases agree with TRBD1. With 4 bases clipped from V and 7 bases from J, the junction kept 7 bases outside the gene matches. Germline loops: CDR1 MNHEY, CDR2 SVGAGI. This CDR3 is 13 amino acids long. The CDR3 loop is CASSSGRGREQYF. Written as DNA, the CDR3 is TGTGCCAGCAGTTCGGGCAGGGGGAGAGAGCAGTACTTC.

This sequence joins TRBV20-1 and TRBJ2-2, with 14 bases aligning to TRBD2. The germline V gene has CDR1 DFQATT and CDR2 SNEGSKA (reference sequence). V lost 0 bases to trimming and J lost 1 base; unmatched junction nucleotides: 7. The CDR3 loop spans 19 amino acids. CDR3 in amino acids: CSAREGLGLAGGNTGELFF. The CDR3 DNA follows: TGCAGTGCTAGAGAGGGTTTAGGACTAGCGGGGGGGAACACCGGGGAGCTGTTTTTT.

This chain uses TRBV19 with TRBJ2-5; D might be TRBD2 (5 bases). Trimming took off 3 bases at V and 1 base at J, with 12 bases between the two ends. Germline assignment: CDR1 LNHDA and CDR2 SQIVND (reference sequence). The CDR3 runs 15 residues. The CDR3 DNA is TGTGCCAGTAGTATGGTGGTCACTAGCCAAGAGACCCAGTACTTC. As protein: CASSMVVTSQETQYF.

The V call is TRBV10-3, the J call TRBJ1-1, with D unresolved. The V gene's germline CDR1 is ENHRY and CDR2 SYGVKD. The CDR3 extends over 12 amino acids. The V and J ends lost 4 bases and 7 bases respectively, with 10 bases between them. CDR3 residues: CAISAGRNEAFF. CDR3 bases: TGTGCCATCAGTGCGGGTCGCAATGAAGCTTTCTTT.

Notes on this clonotype: A read error is possible here, since a much larger clone lies one base away. J is TRBJ1-5 and V is TRBV19; D is possibly TRBD1 (6 bases). This CDR3 spans 15 amino acids. Germline loops: CDR1 LNHDA, CDR2 SQIVND (reference sequence). Trimming stripped 5 bases from V and 3 bases from J, with 14 bases between. The CDR3 loop reads CASSHQDSHNQPQHF. The CDR3, as DNA: TGTGCCAGTAGTCACCAGGACAGCCACAATCAGCCCCAGCATTTT.

Regarding this clonotype: This could be a read error, since a much larger clone is one nucleotide away. The genes are TRBV9 and TRBJ1-2; D not certain. The V gene's germline CDR1 is SGDLS and CDR2 YYNGEE. This CDR3 region has 14 residues. The V end was cut by 3 bases, the J end by 5 bases, with 14 bases between. This CDR3 is CASSETTQRYGYTF. CDR3 DNA sequence: TGTGCCAGCAGCGAAACGACACAAAGATATGGCTACACCTTC.

The chain links TRBV20-1 to TRBJ1-5; 8 nucleotides align to TRBD1. The ends lost 6 bases at V and 1 base at J; junction bases unmatched: 5. CDR3 length: 14 amino acids. Germline CDR1 reads DFQATT; CDR2 reads SNEGSKA (reference sequence). The CDR3 DNA is TGCAGTGCCACCTGGACAGGGAGCAATCAGCCCCAGCATTTT. Protein: CSATWTGSNQPQHF.

This rearrangement joins TRBV5-1 to TRBJ2-2; tentative D call: TRBD1 (6 bases). V was pared by 3 bases and J by 4 bases, with 13 bases between. The CDR3 is 15 residues long. Germline V lookup: CDR1 SGHRS, CDR2 YFSETQ. In nucleotides, the CDR3 is TGCGCCAGCAGCTACCTGGGGGCCGGCACCGGGGAGCTGTTTTTT. Its translation: CASSYLGAGTGELFF.

This clonotype has a count of ten or more. The chain joins TRBV5-6 to TRBJ1-1; 7 nucleotides line up with TRBD1. Trimming took 5 bases from V and 0 from J; bases not matched to a gene: 7. CDR3 length: 15 amino acids. Per germline, CDR1 SGHDT and CDR2 YYEEEE. The CDR3 is CASRGGGPMNTEAFF. In DNA, the CDR3 is TGTGCCAGCAGAGGGGGCGGACCAATGAACACTGAAGCTTTCTTT. Drawing the rest from reference TRBV5-6 and TRBJ1-1, the complete variable domain is DAGVTQSPTHLIKTRGQQVTLRCSPKSGHDTVSWYQQALGQGPQFIFQYYEEEERQRGNFPDRFSGHQFPNYSSELNVNALLLGDSALYLCASRGGGPMNTEAFFGQGTRLTVV.

V gene TRBV20-1 combines with J gene TRBJ2-5; maybe TRBD2 (6 bases). The V end was cut by 2 bases, the J end by 4 bases, with 26 bases between. The CDR3 runs to 18 residues. Germline CDR1 reads DFQATT; CDR2 reads SNEGSKA (reference sequence). The CDR3 is CSARHPWDSAFWGETQYF. The CDR3 DNA reads as TGCAGTGCTAGACACCCTTGGGACTCCGCTTTTTGGGGAGAGACCCAGTACTTC.

The sample holds a few counts of this clonotype. The chain has TRBV11-2 and TRBJ2-5; 10 positions agree with TRBD2. The CDR3 is made up of 16 amino acids. V lost 1 base and J lost 1; bases outside the gene matches: 3. The germline gives CDR1 SGHAT, CDR2 FQNNGV. CDR3 bases: TGTGCCAGCAGCTTAGGGACTAGCGGAGCCCAAGAGACCCAGTACTTC. The encoded protein is CASSLGTSGAQETQYF.

The chain links TRBV4-1 to TRBJ2-7; D not resolved. The CDR3 consists of 13 residues. V dropped 1 base and J dropped 2 bases, with 6 bases sitting between them. Looked up from germline, CDR1 is MGHRA and CDR2 is YSYEKL. The CDR3 sequence is CASSQVFTYEQYF. CDR3 bases: TGCGCCAGCAGCCAAGTTTTCACCTACGAGCAGTACTTC.

The gene calls are TRBV7-9 and TRBJ2-7; 9 nucleotides match TRBD2. This CDR3 region has 15 residues. Per the germline V gene, CDR1 is SEHNR and CDR2 is FQNEAQ (reference sequence). The V and J ends lost 5 bases and 3 bases, in that order; junction bases with no gene match: 8. The CDR3 DNA follows: TGTGCCAGCAGCGCCCCGGGACTAGCAAGCTACGAGCAGTACTTC. Translation gives CASSAPGLASYEQYF.

The chain links TRBV2 to TRBJ1-1, with 10 bases lining up with TRBD1. CDR1 and CDR2 from the germline V gene are SNHLY and FYNNEI. This CDR3 spans 14 amino acids. V dropped 6 bases and J dropped 6; count of bases not matched to a gene: 7. DNA of the CDR3: TGTGCCAGCAGGCGGAGACAGGGGGCGGCTGAAGCTTTCTTT. Amino acid sequence: CASRRRQGAAEAFF.